This T cell receptor (beta chain) was sequenced in a study of read filtering for tumor transcriptome and immune sequencing. From roughly 0.4 ug of RNA, a library with molecular barcoded alpha/delta and beta/gamma adaptors was made. TCRdb ran MiXCR on the reads and lists one entry per CDR3 protein. This sample has approximately 140,000 distinct CDR3 sequences; 13% occur once, and the top ten carry 6.5% to 9%. V dropped 2 bases and J dropped 2 bases, with 9 bases sitting between them. The CDR3 length is 15 residues. The germline V gene encodes CDR1 SGHTA and CDR2 FQGNSA. Sampling of bone marrow took place during active disease in every patient. This clonotype showed up just a few times.

This receptor was identified in a donor at least 40 years old with multiple myeloma. The sequencing sample was made of a population of CD138-negative cells sorted from bone marrow. The chain employs TRBV7-2 and TRBJ2-2; no reliable D call. The CDR3 coding sequence is TGTGCCAGCAGCTTAAACTCTTTTAACACCGGGGAGCTGTTTTTT. Translated: CASSLNSFNTGELFF.